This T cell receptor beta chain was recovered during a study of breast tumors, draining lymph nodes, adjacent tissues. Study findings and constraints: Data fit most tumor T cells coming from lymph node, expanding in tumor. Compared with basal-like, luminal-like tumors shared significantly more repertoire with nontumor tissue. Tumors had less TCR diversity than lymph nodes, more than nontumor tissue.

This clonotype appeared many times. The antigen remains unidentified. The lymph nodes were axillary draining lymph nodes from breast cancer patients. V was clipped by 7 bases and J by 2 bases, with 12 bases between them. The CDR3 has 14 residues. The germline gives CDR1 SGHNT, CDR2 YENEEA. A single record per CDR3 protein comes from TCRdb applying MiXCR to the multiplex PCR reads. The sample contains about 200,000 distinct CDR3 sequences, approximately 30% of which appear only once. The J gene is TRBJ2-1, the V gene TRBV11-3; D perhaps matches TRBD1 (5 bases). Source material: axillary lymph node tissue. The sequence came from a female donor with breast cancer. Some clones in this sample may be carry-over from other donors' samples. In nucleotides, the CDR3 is TGTGCCAGCAACCATGACAGACCCTACAATGAGCAGTTCTTC. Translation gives CASNHDRPYNEQFF. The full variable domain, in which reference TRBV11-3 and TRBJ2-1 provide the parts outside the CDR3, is EAGVVQSPRYKIIEKKQPVAFWCNPISGHNTLYWYLQNLGQGPELLIRYENEEAVDDSQLPKDRFSAERLKGVDSTLKIQPAELGDSAVYLCASNHDRPYNEQFFGPGTRLTVL.